This T cell receptor beta chain came from a study of T cell responses to AZD1222 COVID-19 vaccine. Study as a whole: The study pooled second doses at about 4 or about 12 weeks. Overall study findings and caveats: White British ancestry dominated among donors, who included more females, and clonal diversity was possibly underestimated. Baseline serology detected seropositivity in only five to seven AZD1222 recipients. Every sample of the repertoires postdated the peak T cell response.

Here immunoSEQ multiplex PCR was the method, and the copy in TCRdb shows in-frame clones only, minus some. Of about 120,000 clones in the sample, approximately 88% are singletons; the top ten hold about 5%. With respect to this clone: No antigen is known for it.

The CDR3 spans 15 residues. Trimming shortened V by 5 bases and J by 2 bases, and 16 bases separated the two germline ends. Germline V gene sequence: CDR1 SGHTA, CDR2 FQGNSA. This material consisted of peripheral blood, taken on day 0 of AZD1222 vaccination. This chain uses TRBV7-2 with TRBJ2-7; tentatively, D is TRBD1 or TRBD2 (5 bases each). The clonotype originates from an adult in good health. CDR3: CASSAAGTEAYEQYF. DNA for the CDR3: TGTGCCAGCAGCGCGGCCGGGACCGAGGCCTACGAGCAGTACTTC.